What follows are 19 T cell receptor beta chains derived from one specimen sequenced in a study of shared clonotypes between healthy human individuals. Naive CD8 cells lacked CD45RO, underwent positive selection for CCR7 and left out terminally differentiated effector memory CD45RA+ cells. TCRdb's copy holds only in-frame clones and misses some; the assay was immunoSEQ multiplex PCR. The table records around 700,000 clones, 92% of them present only once. What was sequenced was naive CD8+ T cells sorted from blood. These receptor sequences come from a young man in good health.

The chain combines TRBV6-1 with TRBJ1-5; tentatively, D is TRBD1 (5 bases). Germline V gene sequence: CDR1 MNHNS, CDR2 SASEGT. V lost 4 bases and J 0 bases, leaving 10 bases between the germline ends. There are 15 residues in the CDR3. The CDR3 region is CASSVWDSSNQPQHF. The CDR3 DNA sequence: TGTGCCAGCAGTGTATGGGACTCTAGCAATCAGCCCCAGCATTTT.

The CDR3 DNA follows: TGTGCCAGCAGCCCAAGCGGGGGGATGGCCGGGGAGCTGTTTTTT. Encoded protein: CASSPSGGMAGELFF. This chain connects TRBV5-4 to TRBJ2-2; 9 bases line up with TRBD2. CDR3 size: 15 residues. The germline V gene has CDR1 SGHNT and CDR2 YYREEE (reference sequence). Germline trimming cut 4 bases from V and 6 bases from J; bases unmatched to any gene: 7. Together with reference TRBV5-4 and TRBJ2-2, the CDR3 gives the full variable domain: ETGVTQSPTHLIKTRGQQVTLRCSSQSGHNTVSWYQQALGQGPQFIFQYYREEENGRGNFPPRFSGLQFPNYSSELNVNALELDDSALYLCASSPSGGMAGELFFGEGSRLTVL.

Concerning this clone itself: The same CDR3 is also encoded by other DNA sequences in this sample. The chain joins TRBV27 to TRBJ2-2; D may match TRBD1 or TRBD2 (5 bases each). Trimming removed 3 bases from V and 4 bases from J, with 6 bases in between. The germline gives CDR1 MNHEY, CDR2 SMNVEV (reference sequence). This CDR3 comprises 13 residues. The CDR3 nucleotides read TGTGCCAGCAGTTTGGGGACCACCGGGGAGCTGTTTTTT. Its translation: CASSLGTTGELFF.

The rearrangement uses TRBV5-1 and TRBJ2-7, with 9 bases identical to TRBD2. The CDR3 length is 15 residues. The V and J ends lost 8 bases and 5 bases, in that order; junction bases with no gene match: 14. Germline CDR1 and CDR2: SGHRS and YFSETQ. CDR3 region: CASNRISGRVDEQYF. The CDR3 DNA is TGCGCCAGTAATCGGATTAGCGGGAGAGTCGACGAGCAGTACTTC.

The rearrangement joins TRBV27 to TRBJ1-1; 9 bases match TRBD1. The V and J ends lost 5 bases and 1 base, in that order; junction bases with no gene match: 8. The length of the CDR3 is 16 residues. Per germline, CDR1 MNHEY and CDR2 SMNVEV (reference sequence). For the CDR3, the DNA is TGTGCCAGCAGTCAAGGGACAGGGCAAGAGAACACTGAAGCTTTCTTT. It specifies CASSQGTGQENTEAFF.

With regard to this clone: This CDR3 is also generated by other DNA sequences in the sample. CDR3 sequence: CASSEGTGGYGYTF. CDR3 in DNA: TGTGCCAGCAGTGAAGGGACAGGGGGGTATGGCTACACCTTC. The chain has TRBV6-1 and TRBJ1-2, with 10 bases identical to TRBD1. The CDR3 covers 14 residues. CDR1 MNHNS and CDR2 SASEGT come from the germline V gene. V lost 1 base to trimming and J lost 5 bases; unmatched junction nucleotides: 1.

The chain recombines TRBV5-1 with TRBJ2-2, with a possible D match to TRBD2 (6 bases). Germline CDR1 SGHRS, CDR2 YFSETQ. This CDR3 contains 15 residues. V lost 0 bases to trimming and J lost 4 bases, with 10 bases between them. The CDR3 sequence is CASSLGGGFTGELFF. The CDR3 DNA is TGCGCCAGCAGCTTGGGTGGGGGGTTCACCGGGGAGCTGTTTTTT.

The chain uses TRBV5-8 and TRBJ2-7; tentatively, D is TRBD1 (6 bases). V lost 4 bases and J 4 bases, leaving 21 bases between the germline ends. The germline gives CDR1 SGHTS, CDR2 YDEGEE. The CDR3 length is 16 residues. The CDR3, as DNA: TGTGCCAGCAGCCCGTCCCTAGGACAGAGCCGGTACGAGCAGTACTTC. It specifies CASSPSLGQSRYEQYF.

A remark on this clone: The sample contains more than one DNA sequence encoding this CDR3. V is TRBV19 and J is TRBJ1-5, with D unresolved. V lost 3 bases and J 0 bases, leaving 9 bases between the germline ends. The germline gives CDR1 LNHDA, CDR2 SQIVND (reference sequence). CDR3 length equals 15 residues. CDR3 loop: CASSMSGYSNQPQHF. The CDR3 nucleotides are TGTGCCAGTAGTATGTCCGGATATAGCAATCAGCCCCAGCATTTT. The full variable domain, its missing parts supplied by reference TRBV19 and TRBJ1-5, is DGGITQSPKYLFRKEGQNVTLSCEQNLNHDAMYWYRQDPGQGLRLIYYSQIVNDFQKGDIAEGYSVSREKKESFPLTVTSAQKNPTAFYLCASSMSGYSNQPQHFGDGTRLSIL.

Comments on this clone: The same CDR3 is also encoded by other DNA sequences in this sample. The chain has TRBV19 and TRBJ2-1, with TRBD2 as a possible D gene (5 bases). The germline V gene has CDR1 LNHDA and CDR2 SQIVND (reference sequence). This CDR3 has 14 amino acids. The ends were cut back, 1 base at V and 6 bases at J, with 10 bases in the middle. The CDR3 loop is CASSIGLARNEQFF. The CDR3, as DNA: TGTGCCAGTAGTATAGGATTAGCGCGCAATGAGCAGTTCTTC.

This rearrangement joins TRBV9 to TRBJ1-1; D ambiguous. The CDR3 has 16 residues. Deletions cut 0 bases from V and 6 bases from J, with 18 bases between. Germline-derived CDR1 and CDR2 are SGDLS and YYNGEE. The CDR3 is CASSVGDLTYEAEAFF. CDR3 nucleotide sequence: TGTGCCAGCAGCGTAGGGGATCTCACTTATGAGGCTGAAGCTTTCTTT.

The chain has TRBV27 and TRBJ2-7; tentative D call: TRBD2 (6 bases). The CDR3 has 14 amino acids. Deletions cut 3 bases from V and 7 bases from J, with 16 bases between. The germline gives CDR1 MNHEY, CDR2 SMNVEV (reference sequence). CDR3 amino acids: CASSFGVSGREQYF. The CDR3 DNA reads TGTGCCAGCAGTTTTGGGGTTTCTGGGAGGGAGCAGTACTTC.

This chain connects TRBV7-9 to TRBJ2-1; D unresolved. Germline CDR1 reads SEHNR; CDR2 reads FQNEAQ (reference sequence). The V gene lost 4 bases and the J gene lost 7 bases, with 5 bases spanning the gap. This CDR3 spans 11 amino acids. CDR3 in DNA: TGTGCCAGCAGCTCTGCAAATGAGCAGTTCTTC. Protein sequence: CASSSANEQFF.

This sequence joins TRBV28 and TRBJ2-7; tentatively, D is TRBD1 (5 bases). Germline assignment: CDR1 MDHEN and CDR2 SYDVKM. The length of the CDR3 is 12 residues. V was shortened by 5 bases and J by 9 bases, with 14 bases between the two germline ends. The CDR3 sequence: CASSAGPIGQYF. The DNA of the CDR3 is TGTGCCAGCAGTGCAGGGCCCATCGGGCAGTACTTC.

CDR3 DNA sequence: TGTGCCAGCAGTTATACTAGCGGGAGGGGTCATGAGCAGTTCTTC. Its protein product is CASSYTSGRGHEQFF. This chain links TRBV6-6 with TRBJ2-1; TRBD2 matches at 13 bases. The ends lost 3 bases at V and 8 bases at J; junction bases unmatched: 4. Germline loops: CDR1 MNHNY, CDR2 SVGAGI (reference sequence). The CDR3 is 15 residues long.

V is TRBV27 and J is TRBJ2-1; possible D gene TRBD1, 6 bases. Deletions cut 5 bases from V and 7 bases from J, with 12 bases between. The germline gives CDR1 MNHEY, CDR2 SMNVEV (reference sequence). The CDR3 covers 13 residues. CDR3 sequence (DNA): TGTGCCAGCAGTCGGGGCCAGGGGAATGAGCAGTTCTTC. Amino acid sequence: CASSRGQGNEQFF.

V and J are TRBV2 and TRBJ2-1; D possibly matches TRBD1 or TRBD2 (6 bases each). The V gene's germline CDR1 is SNHLY and CDR2 FYNNEI. CDR3 length: 10 residues. V was trimmed by 8 bases and J by 10 bases, leaving 9 bases between them. The CDR3: CASGGGEQFF. As DNA, the CDR3 is TGTGCCAGCGGAGGGGGGGAGCAGTTCTTC.

There are a few counts of this clone. The chain uses TRBV30 and TRBJ1-2; D unresolved. Trimming cost V 1 base and J 0 bases, with 6 bases left between them. The germline V gene has CDR1 GTSNPN and CDR2 SVGIG (reference sequence). The CDR3 extends over 13 amino acids. CDR3 nucleotides: TGTGCCTGGAGTGACGGAGCTAACTATGGCTACACCTTC. Its translation is CAWSDGANYGYTF.

The V call is TRBV7-8, the J call TRBJ2-7; the D is unclear. From germline, CDR1 is SGHVS and CDR2 FQNEAQ. The V end lost 5 bases, the J end lost 1 base, and 3 bases lay between the germline ends. The CDR3 runs 11 residues. CDR3 loop: CASSISYEQYF. For the CDR3, the DNA is TGTGCCAGCAGCATATCCTACGAGCAGTACTTC.